Below, 9 T cell receptor beta chains from the same sample are listed, as sequenced in a study of T cells in Graves' hyperthyroidism and ophthalmopathy. There were TCR beta CDR3 regions amplified from RNA transcripts. The study used the HTBI primer set for a first-round RT-PCR of the TCR CDR3. TCRdb redid the calling of the multiplex PCR reads with MiXCR, one entry per CDR3 protein. This sample has about 640,000 distinct CDR3 sequences; 45% occur once, and the top ten carry less than 8.5%. Sequenced input: peripheral blood or thyroid tissue (not recorded which). The receptors were sampled from an adult man with Graves' disease, either hyperthyroidism or ophthalmopathy (not recorded which).

This clonotype has ten or more counts. This chain uses TRBV29-1 with TRBJ1-1; possibly TRBD1 for D (6 bases). This CDR3 comprises 13 residues. Germline lookup yields CDR1 SQVTM and CDR2 ANQGSEA. V lost 2 bases and J 7 bases, leaving 14 bases between the germline ends. In nucleotides, the CDR3 is TGCAGCGTTGAAATGGGGGACACGGATGAAGCTTTCTTT. It translates to CSVEMGDTDEAFF.

This clonotype was counted ten times or more. The DNA for the CDR3 is TGCAGCGGGGGGGGAGGGTACACTGAAGCTTTCTTT. This translates into CSGGGGYTEAFF. The rearrangement links TRBV29-1 to TRBJ1-1; possible D gene TRBD1, 5 bases. Trimming took off 7 bases at V and 3 bases at J, with 12 bases between the two ends. Germline assignment: CDR1 SQVTM and CDR2 ANQGSEA. The CDR3 sequence is 12 residues long.

The chain links TRBV2 to TRBJ1-5, with D unresolved. The germline gives CDR1 SNHLY, CDR2 FYNNEI. Trimming cost V 6 bases and J 6 bases, with 12 bases left between them. CDR3 length equals 13 residues. The DNA for the CDR3 is TGTGCCAGCAGCTTAGGAGATCGTCAGCCCCAGCATTTT. This translates into CASSLGDRQPQHF. Full variable domain (rest looked up from reference TRBV2 and TRBJ1-5): EPEVTQTPSHQVTQMGQEVILRCVPISNHLYFYWYRQILGQKVEFLVSFYNNEISEKSEIFDDQFSVERPDGSNFTLKIRSTKLEDSAMYFCASSLGDRQPQHFGDGTRLSIL.

The chain combines TRBV2 with TRBJ1-3; TRBD1 matches at 8 bases. J was trimmed by 5 bases and V by 6 bases; bases with no gene match: 6. The CDR3 consists of 14 residues. Per the germline V gene, CDR1 is SNHLY and CDR2 is FYNNEI. CDR3 in amino acids: CASSLGRGRNTIYF. The CDR3 region has the DNA TGTGCCAGCAGCTTAGGCAGGGGGCGAAACACCATATATTTT.

The chain carries TRBV5-1 and TRBJ1-1, with D maybe TRBD1 (6 bases). The V gene's germline CDR1 is SGHRS and CDR2 YFSETQ. The V and J ends lost 2 bases and 1 base respectively, with 15 bases between them. This CDR3 is 16 amino acids long. The CDR3 sequence: CASSLQGNTKNTEAFF. DNA of the CDR3: TGCGCCAGCAGCTTACAGGGAAATACAAAGAACACTGAAGCTTTCTTT. Complete variable domain (other parts from reference TRBV5-1 and TRBJ1-1): KAGVTQTPRYLIKTRGQQVTLSCSPISGHRSVSWYQQTPGQGLQFLFEYFSETQRNKGNFPGRFSGRQFSNSRSEMNVSTLELGDSALYLCASSLQGNTKNTEAFFGQGTRLTVV.

This clonotype came up many times. This sequence joins TRBV29-1 and TRBJ2-6; D may be TRBD1 (5 bases). CDR1 is SQVTM and CDR2 is ANQGSEA in the germline V gene. CDR3 length: 16 amino acids. V lost 0 bases to trimming and J lost 0 bases, with 9 bases between them. CDR3 protein: CSVEDRGSSGANVLTF. CDR3 in DNA: TGCAGCGTTGAAGATAGGGGTAGCTCTGGGGCCAACGTCCTGACTTTC.

This chain uses TRBV6-5 with TRBJ2-7; TRBD2 agrees at 8 bases. The length of the CDR3 is 13 residues. Trimming removed 4 bases from V and 6 bases from J; junction bases left unmatched: 5. Germline values: CDR1 MNHEY, CDR2 SVGAGI. CDR3 DNA sequence: TGTGCCAGCAGTTCCCCGGGACTAGTCGAGCAGTACTTC. It encodes CASSSPGLVEQYF.

This chain uses TRBV7-6 with TRBJ1-2, with D perhaps TRBD1 (6 bases). There are 15 residues in the CDR3. V lost 5 bases and J lost 4, with 17 bases in between. CDR1 and CDR2 from the germline V gene are SGHVS and FNYEAQ. The CDR3 bases are TGTGCCAGCAGCCAAGATCGGACAGCACCCTATGGCTACACCTTC. Amino acids: CASSQDRTAPYGYTF.

Notes on this clonotype: One end of the junction does not line up with germline, which may come from a read error. This chain joins TRBV11-2 and TRBJ1-2; unclear D gene. The CDR3 has 15 residues. Germline loops: CDR1 SGHAT, CDR2 FQNNGV. CDR3 DNA sequence: TGCGCCAGCAGCTTGGCGACCGTTCGGGTCCATGGCTACACCTTC. Protein product: CASSLATVRVHGYTF. Using reference TRBV11-2 and TRBJ1-2 for the parts outside the CDR3, the full variable domain is EAGVAQSPRYKIIEKRQSVAFWCNPISGHATLYWYQQILGQGPKLLIQFQNNGVVDDSQLPKDRFSAERLKGVDSTLKIQPAKLEDSAVYLCASSLATVRVHGYTFGSGTRLTVV.